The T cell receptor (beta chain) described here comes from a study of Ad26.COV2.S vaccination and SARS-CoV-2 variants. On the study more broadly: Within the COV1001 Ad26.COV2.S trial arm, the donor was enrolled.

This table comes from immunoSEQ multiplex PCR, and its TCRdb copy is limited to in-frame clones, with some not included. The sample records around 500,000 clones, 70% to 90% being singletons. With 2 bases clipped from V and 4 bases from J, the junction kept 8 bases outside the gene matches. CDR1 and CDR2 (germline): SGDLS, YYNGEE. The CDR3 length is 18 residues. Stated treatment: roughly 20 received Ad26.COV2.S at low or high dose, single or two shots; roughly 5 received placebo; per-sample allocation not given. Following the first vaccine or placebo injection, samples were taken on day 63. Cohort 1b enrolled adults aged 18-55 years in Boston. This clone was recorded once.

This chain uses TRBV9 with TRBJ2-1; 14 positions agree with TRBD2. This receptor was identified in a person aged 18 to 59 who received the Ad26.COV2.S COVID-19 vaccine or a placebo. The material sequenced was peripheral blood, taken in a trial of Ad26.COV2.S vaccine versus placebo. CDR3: CASSVSGLAGAVYNEQFF. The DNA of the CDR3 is TGTGCCAGCAGCGTTTCGGGACTAGCGGGGGCTGTATACAATGAGCAGTTCTTC.